The 14 T cell receptor beta chains in this list originate from one sample, sequenced in a study of post-analysis software for immune sequencing data. Study-wide points: Patients showed TRBV5-6, TRBV5-1 and TRBV20-1 among roughly 5 TRBV segments more frequent than in controls.

Unique molecular identifiers were built into the TCR beta cDNA libraries. Using its own MiXCR run on the PCR reads, TCRdb lists one record per CDR3 protein. The sample has roughly 670,000 distinct CDR3 sequences; around 64% are singletons. No antigen is known for these receptors. Sequences were obtained from blood. These receptors were taken from a girl under 10 years old with multiple sclerosis.

This chain connects TRBV12-3 or TRBV12-4 to TRBJ2-1; TRBD1 might be the D (7 bases). This CDR3 region has 18 residues. Trimming removed 7 bases at V and 4 bases at J, with 26 bases between. The CDR3 nucleotides read TGTGCCAGCACCGGGGGAGAGGGGGCAGTGGGGCTTTACAATGAGCAGTTCTTC. Protein product: CASTGGEGAVGLYNEQFF.

A single count supports this clonotype. The gene calls are TRBV3-1 and TRBJ1-5, with 7 bases fitting TRBD1. The CDR3 is 15 amino acids. Per the germline V gene, CDR1 is LGHDT and CDR2 is YNNKEL (reference sequence). V dropped 3 bases and J dropped 1; count of bases not matched to a gene: 3. The CDR3 loop reads CASSQTGQSNQPQHF. CDR3 in DNA: TGTGCCAGCAGCCAGACAGGGCAAAGCAATCAGCCCCAGCATTTT.

The CDR3 protein is CASSLGGLPYNEQFF. CDR3 bases: TGTGCCAGCAGTTTAGGGGGTTTACCCTACAATGAGCAGTTCTTC. J is TRBJ2-1 and V is TRBV12-3 or TRBV12-4; D remains ambiguous. V lost 1 base, J lost 2 bases, and 9 bases lay in between. The CDR3 spans 15 residues.

This clonotype was counted a few times. The junction shows a germline mismatch at one end, possibly a read error. The CDR3 region has the DNA TGCGCCACCAGCAGAAACACTCCCGAGCAGTTCTTC. Its translation: CATSRNTPEQFF. The chain combines TRBV15 with TRBJ2-1; D is undetermined. CDR3 length equals 12 residues. The germline V gene has CDR1 LNHNV and CDR2 YYDKDF (reference sequence).

This rearrangement joins TRBV5-6 to TRBJ2-5, with TRBD2 matching over 9 bases. Gene TRBJ2-7 matches the end of the DNA better, so the J call may be wrong. This CDR3 has 14 amino acids. Germline CDR1 reads SGHDT; CDR2 reads YYEEEE. The CDR3 region is CASSRGLARDEQYF. The CDR3 nucleotides are TGTGCCAGCAGTCGCGGACTAGCGAGGGACGAGCAGTACTTC.

The chain employs TRBV19 and TRBJ2-7; no reliable D call. The CDR3 length is 11 residues. Per germline, CDR1 LNHDA and CDR2 SQIVND (reference sequence). V was pared by 7 bases and J by 7 bases, with 11 bases between. The chain's CDR3 is CASKNDREQYF. In nucleotides, the CDR3 is TGTGCCAGTAAGAACGATCGGGAGCAGTACTTC.

This clonotype was found a few times. The CDR3 coding sequence is TGTGCCATCAGCCTCCCGACAGGACGCACAGATACGCAGTATTTT. Protein sequence: CAISLPTGRTDTQYF. The V call is TRBV10-3, the J call TRBJ2-3, with a tentative D call TRBD1 (6 bases). The V gene's germline CDR1 is ENHRY and CDR2 SYGVKD. V was shortened by 6 bases and J by 1 base, with 14 bases between the two germline ends. The CDR3 totals 15 residues.

This clonotype was found many times. The J gene is TRBJ2-7, the V gene TRBV6-6, with a weak D call TRBD2 (6 bases). CDR1 is MNHNY and CDR2 is SVGAGI in the germline V gene (reference sequence). Trimming removed 5 bases from V and 1 base from J, with 9 bases in between. CDR3 length equals 13 residues. CDR3 in DNA: TGTGCCAGCAGTCCGGCGGGATCCTACGAGCAGTACTTC. Amino acid sequence: CASSPAGSYEQYF.

This chain uses TRBV6-6 with TRBJ2-7; D gene ambiguous. The CDR3 covers 13 residues. In germline, CDR1 is MNHNY, CDR2 SVGAGI (reference sequence). Trimming took off 0 bases at V and 7 bases at J, with 10 bases between the two ends. CDR3: CASSYSVRNEQYF. In DNA, the CDR3 is TGTGCCAGCAGTTACTCGGTAAGGAATGAGCAGTACTTC.

J is TRBJ1-2 and V is TRBV24-1, with a weak D call TRBD1 (5 bases). This CDR3 has 14 amino acids. Trimming removed 4 bases at V and 6 bases at J, with 14 bases between. Germline V gives CDR1 KGHDR, CDR2 SFDVKD. The CDR3 spells CATSEQGTGDGYTF. CDR3 DNA sequence: TGTGCCACCAGTGAGCAGGGAACTGGTGATGGCTACACCTTC.

The chain is built from TRBV25-1 and TRBJ1-2; TRBD1 might be the D (6 bases). V was shortened by 6 bases and J by 7 bases, with 15 bases between the two germline ends. In germline, CDR1 is MGHDK, CDR2 SYGVNS. The CDR3 totals 13 residues. The CDR3 DNA reads as TGTGCCAGCAGCGAGACAGGAGGGGGTGGCTACACCTTC. Protein product: CASSETGGGGYTF.

The chain combines TRBV29-1 with TRBJ1-1; D gene ambiguous. The CDR3 contains 13 residues. Germline V gene sequence: CDR1 SQVTM, CDR2 ANQGSEA. Between the trimmed V and J ends, which lost 3 bases and 4 bases, there was a span of 12 bases. The DNA for the CDR3 is TGCAGCGTTGATCGGAGGACTCGCACTGAAGCTTTCTTT. This sequence encodes CSVDRRTRTEAFF.

Concerning this clonotype: Germline and junction disagree at one end, which may indicate a read error. The rearrangement uses TRBV5-1 and TRBJ2-7, with D tentatively TRBD1 (6 bases). CDR1 and CDR2 from the germline V gene are SGHRS and YFSETQ. CDR3 length: 14 amino acids. In nucleotides, the CDR3 is TGTGCCAGCAGCTTTACAGGGTCCTCCTACGAGCAGTACTTC. It codes for CASSFTGSSYEQYF.

J is TRBJ2-3 and V is TRBV25-1, with a tentative D call TRBD2 (6 bases). From germline, CDR1 is MGHDK and CDR2 SYGVNS. This CDR3 has 16 amino acids. The V end lost 3 bases, the J end lost 0 bases, and 13 bases lay between the germline ends. The CDR3 here is CASSDPTSLSTDTQYF. The DNA for the CDR3 is TGTGCCAGCAGTGATCCGACTAGTCTTAGCACAGATACGCAGTATTTT.